This TCR beta chain was captured in a study of T cell responses to AZD1222 COVID-19 vaccine. The CDR3 is 13 residues long. Trimming left V 1 base short and J 0 bases short, with 3 bases between. The germline gives CDR1 SGHAT, CDR2 FQNNGV. Libraries were prepared by immunoSEQ multiplex PCR; TCRdb keeps only in-frame clonotypes and omits some of them. The data show around 150,000 clones, about 90% seen once. This clone occurred once. This receptor was taken from an adult who received the MenACWY meningococcal vaccine as a control. Sample: peripheral blood, taken 28 days after the second dose of the MenACWY control vaccine. This chain links TRBV11-2 with TRBJ1-1, with unresolved D. The DNA of the CDR3 is TGTGCCAGCAGCTTAGTTGTGAACACTGAAGCTTTCTTT. Its protein product is CASSLVVNTEAFF.